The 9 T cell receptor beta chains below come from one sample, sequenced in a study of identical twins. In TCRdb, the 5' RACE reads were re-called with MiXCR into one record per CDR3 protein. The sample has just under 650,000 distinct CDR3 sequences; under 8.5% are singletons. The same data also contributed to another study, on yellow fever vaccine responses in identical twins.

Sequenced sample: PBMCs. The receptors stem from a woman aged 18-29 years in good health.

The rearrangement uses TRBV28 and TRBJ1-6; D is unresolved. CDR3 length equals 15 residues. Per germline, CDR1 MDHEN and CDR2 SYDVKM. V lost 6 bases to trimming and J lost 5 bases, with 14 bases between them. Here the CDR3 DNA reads TGTGCCAGCAGCCTCCTCCGGGATAATAATTCACCCCTCCACTTT. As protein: CASSLLRDNNSPLHF.

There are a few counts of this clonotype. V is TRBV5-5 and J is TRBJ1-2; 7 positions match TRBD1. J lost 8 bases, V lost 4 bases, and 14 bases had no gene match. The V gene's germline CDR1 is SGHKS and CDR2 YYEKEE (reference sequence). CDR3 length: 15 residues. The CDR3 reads CASSTNNDRVSGYTF. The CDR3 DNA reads TGTGCCAGCAGCACAAACAACGACAGGGTCTCCGGCTACACCTTC. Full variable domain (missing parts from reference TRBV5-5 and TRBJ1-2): DAGVTQSPTHLIKTRGQQVTLRCSPISGHKSVSWYQQVLGQGPQFIFQYYEKEERGRGNFPDRFSARQFPNYSSELNVNALLLGDSALYLCASSTNNDRVSGYTFGSGTRLTVV.

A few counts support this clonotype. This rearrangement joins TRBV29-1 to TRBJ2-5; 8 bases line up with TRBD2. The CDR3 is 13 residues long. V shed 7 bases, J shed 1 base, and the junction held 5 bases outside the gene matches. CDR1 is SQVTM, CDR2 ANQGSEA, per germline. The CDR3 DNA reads TGCAGCGGCGGGACTAGGATCCAAGAGACCCAGTACTTC. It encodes CSGGTRIQETQYF.

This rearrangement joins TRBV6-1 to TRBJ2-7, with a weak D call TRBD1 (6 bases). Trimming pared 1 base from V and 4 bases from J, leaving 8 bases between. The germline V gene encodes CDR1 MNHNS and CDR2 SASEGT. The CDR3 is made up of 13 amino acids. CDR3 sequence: CASSEGGPYEQYV. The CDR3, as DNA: TGTGCCAGCAGTGAAGGGGGGCCTTACGAGCAGTACGTC.

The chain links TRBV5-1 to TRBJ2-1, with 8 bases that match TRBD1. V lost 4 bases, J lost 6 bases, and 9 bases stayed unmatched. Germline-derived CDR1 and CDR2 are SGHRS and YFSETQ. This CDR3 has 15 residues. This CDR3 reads CASSLPFTGGNEQFF. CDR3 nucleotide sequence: TGCGCCAGCAGCCTGCCCTTTACAGGGGGCAATGAGCAGTTCTTC.

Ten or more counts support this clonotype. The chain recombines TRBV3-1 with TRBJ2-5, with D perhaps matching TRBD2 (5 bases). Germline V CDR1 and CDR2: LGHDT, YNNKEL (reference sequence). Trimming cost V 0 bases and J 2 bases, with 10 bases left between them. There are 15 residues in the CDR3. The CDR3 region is CASSQDRGQQETQYF. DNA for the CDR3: TGTGCCAGCAGCCAAGATAGAGGGCAGCAAGAGACCCAGTACTTC.

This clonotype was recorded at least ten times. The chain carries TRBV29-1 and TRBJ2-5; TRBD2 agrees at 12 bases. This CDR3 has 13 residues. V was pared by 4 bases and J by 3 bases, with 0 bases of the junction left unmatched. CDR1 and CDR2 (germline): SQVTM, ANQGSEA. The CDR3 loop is CSVGLAGEETQYF. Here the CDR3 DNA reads TGCAGCGTTGGACTAGCGGGAGAAGAGACCCAGTACTTC.

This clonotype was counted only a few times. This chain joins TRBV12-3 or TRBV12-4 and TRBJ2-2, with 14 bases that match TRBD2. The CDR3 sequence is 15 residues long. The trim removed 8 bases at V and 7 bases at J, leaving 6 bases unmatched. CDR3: CASGLAGGGFGELFF. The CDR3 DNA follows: TGTGCCAGCGGACTAGCGGGAGGTGGCTTCGGGGAGCTGTTTTTT.

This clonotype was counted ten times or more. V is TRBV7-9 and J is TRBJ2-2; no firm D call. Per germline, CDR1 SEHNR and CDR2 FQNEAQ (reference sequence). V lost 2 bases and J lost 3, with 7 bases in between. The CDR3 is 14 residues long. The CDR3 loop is CASSLPIDTGELFF. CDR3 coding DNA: TGTGCCAGCAGCTTACCCATCGACACCGGGGAGCTGTTTTTT.